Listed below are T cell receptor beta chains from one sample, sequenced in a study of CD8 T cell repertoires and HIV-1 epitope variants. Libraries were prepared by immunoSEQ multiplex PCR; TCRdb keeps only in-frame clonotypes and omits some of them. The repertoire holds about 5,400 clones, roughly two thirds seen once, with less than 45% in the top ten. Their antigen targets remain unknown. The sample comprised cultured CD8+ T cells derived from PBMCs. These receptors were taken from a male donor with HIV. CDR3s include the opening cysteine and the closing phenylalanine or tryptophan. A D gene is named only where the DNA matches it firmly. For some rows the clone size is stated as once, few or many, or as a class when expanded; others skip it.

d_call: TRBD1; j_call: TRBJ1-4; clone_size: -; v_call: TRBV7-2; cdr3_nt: TGTGCCAGCAGCTTGGGACAGGGGAATGAAAAACTGTTTTTT; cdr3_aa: CASSLGQGNEKLFF
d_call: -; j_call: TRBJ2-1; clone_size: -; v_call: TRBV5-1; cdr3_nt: TGCGCCAGCAGCTTGGGAGGGGATGAGCAGTTCTTC; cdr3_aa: CASSLGGDEQFF
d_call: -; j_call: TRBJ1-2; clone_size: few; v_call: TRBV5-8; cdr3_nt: TGTGCCAGCAGCTTGGAGCGCAGTCTTTTCTATGGCTACACCTTC; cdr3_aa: CASSLERSLFYGYTF
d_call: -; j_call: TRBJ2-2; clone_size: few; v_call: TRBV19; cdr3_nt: TGTGCCAGTGGGTGGGGCCCCGGGGAGCTGTTTTTT; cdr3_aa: CASGWGPGELFF
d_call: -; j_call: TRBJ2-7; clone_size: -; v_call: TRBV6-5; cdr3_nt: TGTGCCAGCAGTTCCCCTCCGGGACAAACCTACGAGCAGTACTTC; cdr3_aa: CASSSPPGQTYEQYF
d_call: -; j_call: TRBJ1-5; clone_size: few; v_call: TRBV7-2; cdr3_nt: TGTGCCAGCAGCTTAGACGTCTTTGTGAATCAGCCCCAGCATTTT; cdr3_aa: CASSLDVFVNQPQHF
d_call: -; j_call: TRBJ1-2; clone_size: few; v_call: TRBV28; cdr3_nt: TGTGCCGTAGGAGGGGGAGGTGGTGGCTACACCTTC; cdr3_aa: CAVGGGGGGYTF
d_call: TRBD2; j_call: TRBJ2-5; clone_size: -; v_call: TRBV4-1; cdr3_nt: TGCGCCAGCAGCCAAGAGCGGGCAGCGGGGGGGATGACCCAGTACTTC; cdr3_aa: CASSQERAAGGMTQYF
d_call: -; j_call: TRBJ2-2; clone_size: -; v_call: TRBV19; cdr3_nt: TGTGCCAGTAGTATTCTCGAAGGGTCCGGGGAGCTGTTTTTT; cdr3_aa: CASSILEGSGELFF
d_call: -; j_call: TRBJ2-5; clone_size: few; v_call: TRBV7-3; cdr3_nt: TGTGCCAGCAGCCAAGACAGCCAAGAGACCCAGTACTTC; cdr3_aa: CASSQDSQETQYF
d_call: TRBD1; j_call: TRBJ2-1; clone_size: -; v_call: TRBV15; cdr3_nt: TGTGCCACCAGCATTACGACAGGGGTTGTGGACAATGAGCAGTTCTTC; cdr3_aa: CATSITTGVVDNEQFF
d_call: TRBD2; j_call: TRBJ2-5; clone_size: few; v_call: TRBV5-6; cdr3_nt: TGTGCCAGCAGCGGACTAGCGAGGGAAGAGACCCAGTACTTC; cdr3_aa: CASSGLAREETQYF
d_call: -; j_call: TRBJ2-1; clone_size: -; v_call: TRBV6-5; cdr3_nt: TGTGCCAGCAGTTATGGGGAAAGCTCCTACAATGAGCAGTTCTTC; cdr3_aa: CASSYGESSYNEQFF
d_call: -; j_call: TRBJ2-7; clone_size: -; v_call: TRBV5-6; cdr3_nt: TGTGCCAGCATGGACCGGCTGACTAGTACCTACGAGCAGTACTTC; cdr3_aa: CASMDRLTSTYEQYF
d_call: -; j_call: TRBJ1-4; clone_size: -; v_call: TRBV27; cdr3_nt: TGTGCCAGCAGTTTTACCCGCAATCAGCCCAATGAAAAACTGTTTTTT; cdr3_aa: CASSFTRNQPNEKLFF
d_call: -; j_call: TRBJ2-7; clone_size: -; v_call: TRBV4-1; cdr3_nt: TGCGCCAGCAGCCAAGAGGGCTTAACCTACGAGCAGTACTTC; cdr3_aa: CASSQEGLTYEQYF
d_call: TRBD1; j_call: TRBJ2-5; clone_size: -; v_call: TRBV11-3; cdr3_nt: TGTGCCAGCAGCTTGGACAGGTCCCAAGAGACCCAGTACTTC; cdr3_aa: CASSLDRSQETQYF
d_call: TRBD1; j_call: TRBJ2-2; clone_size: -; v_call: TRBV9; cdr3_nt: TGTGCCAGCAGCCCCGGGACAGTCACCGGGGAGCTGTTTTTT; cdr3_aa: CASSPGTVTGELFF
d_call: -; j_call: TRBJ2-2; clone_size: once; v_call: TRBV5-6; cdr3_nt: TGTGCCAGCAGCTCTGGGCAGGGGATCTTTCCCGGGGAGCTGTTTTTT; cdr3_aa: CASSSGQGIFPGELFF
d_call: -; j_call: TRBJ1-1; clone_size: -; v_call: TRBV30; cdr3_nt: TGCGCCTGGAGTCGGGGACGGAACACTGAAGCTTTCTTT; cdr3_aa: CAWSRGRNTEAFF
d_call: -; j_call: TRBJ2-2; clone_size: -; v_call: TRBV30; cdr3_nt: TGTGCCTGGAGTGTCGCAGGGGAGCTGTTTTTT; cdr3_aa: CAWSVAGELFF
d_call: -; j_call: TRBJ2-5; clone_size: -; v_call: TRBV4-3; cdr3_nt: TGCGCCAGCAGCTCCCTTCTCACGGAGACCCAGTACTTC; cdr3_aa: CASSSLLTETQYF
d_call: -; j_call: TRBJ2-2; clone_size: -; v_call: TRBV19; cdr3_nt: TGTGCCAGCCTACCGGGGACCCGCGGGAACACCGGGGAGCTGTTTTTT; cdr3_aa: CASLPGTRGNTGELFF
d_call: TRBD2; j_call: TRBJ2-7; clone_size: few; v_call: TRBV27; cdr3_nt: TGTGCCAGCAGTCCTTTAGCGGGAGGGGACCACGAGCAGTACTTC; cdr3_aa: CASSPLAGGDHEQYF
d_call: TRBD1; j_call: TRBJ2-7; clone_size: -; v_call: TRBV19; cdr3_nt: TGTGCCAGTAGTCCCGGGACAGGCTCCTACGAGCAGTACTTC; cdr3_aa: CASSPGTGSYEQYF
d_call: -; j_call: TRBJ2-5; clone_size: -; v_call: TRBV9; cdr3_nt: TGTGCCAGCAGCGCACGCCCTGGAGTTTCCCCCGGAGAGACCCAGTACTTC; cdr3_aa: CASSARPGVSPGETQYF
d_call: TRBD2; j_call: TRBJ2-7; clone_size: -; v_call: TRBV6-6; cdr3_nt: TGTGCCAGCAGTTACGGGGCGGGGACTACCTACGAGCAGTACTTC; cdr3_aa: CASSYGAGTTYEQYF
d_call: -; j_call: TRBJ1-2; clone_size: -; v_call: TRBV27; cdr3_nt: TGTGCCAGCAGTTATACAGGGATGGTGGATGGCTACACCTTC; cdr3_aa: CASSYTGMVDGYTF
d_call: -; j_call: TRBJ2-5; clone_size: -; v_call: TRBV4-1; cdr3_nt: TGCGCCAGCAGCCAATTCGGGGACCAAGAGACCCAGTACTTC; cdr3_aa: CASSQFGDQETQYF
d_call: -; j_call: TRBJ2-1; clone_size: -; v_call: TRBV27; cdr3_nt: TGTGCCAGCAGTTCGGGAAACAACGTCGGGACGGAGCAGTTCTTC; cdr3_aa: CASSSGNNVGTEQFF
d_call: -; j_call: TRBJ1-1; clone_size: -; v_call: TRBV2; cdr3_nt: TGTGCCAGTAAGAACCAAGGGACTGAAGCTTTCTTT; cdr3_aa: CASKNQGTEAFF
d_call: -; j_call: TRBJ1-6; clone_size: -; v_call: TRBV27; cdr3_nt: TGTGCCAGCAGTAACCTATCAACAGGGTCGGGGAATTCACCCCTCCACTTT; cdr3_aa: CASSNLSTGSGNSPLHF
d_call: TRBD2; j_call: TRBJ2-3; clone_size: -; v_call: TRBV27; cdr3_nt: TGTGCCAGCAGCCTCAGCGGGGGGGCAGATACGCAGTATTTT; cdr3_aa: CASSLSGGADTQYF
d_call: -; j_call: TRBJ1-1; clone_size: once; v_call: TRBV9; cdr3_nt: TGTGCCAGCAGCGCCGGGGAGATTTTGAACACTGAAGCTTTCTTT; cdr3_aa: CASSAGEILNTEAFF
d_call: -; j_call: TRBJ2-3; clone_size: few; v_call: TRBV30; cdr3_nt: TGTGCCTGGAGTGGTGAGGTTGTTGGCGATACGCAGTATTTT; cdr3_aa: CAWSGEVVGDTQYF
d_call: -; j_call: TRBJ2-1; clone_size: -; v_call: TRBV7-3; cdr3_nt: TGTGCCAGCAGCCTCGACAATGAGCAGTTCTTC; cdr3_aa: CASSLDNEQFF
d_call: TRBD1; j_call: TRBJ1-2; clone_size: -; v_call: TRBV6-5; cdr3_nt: TGTGCCAGCAGGGACAGGTCGGATGGCTACACCTTC; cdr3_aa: CASRDRSDGYTF
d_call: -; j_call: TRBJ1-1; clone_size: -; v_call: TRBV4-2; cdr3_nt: TGTGCCAGCAGCCCAGGACTTAACACTGAAGCTTTCTTT; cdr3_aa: CASSPGLNTEAFF
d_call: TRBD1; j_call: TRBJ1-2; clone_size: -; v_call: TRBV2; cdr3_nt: TGTGCCAGCAGTTCCGGGACAGGGGAAGGCTACACCTTC; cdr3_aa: CASSSGTGEGYTF
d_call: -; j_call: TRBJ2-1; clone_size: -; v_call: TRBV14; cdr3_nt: TGTGCCAGCAGCCAAGATCGGAAGCCCTACAATGAGCAGTTCTTC; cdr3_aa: CASSQDRKPYNEQFF
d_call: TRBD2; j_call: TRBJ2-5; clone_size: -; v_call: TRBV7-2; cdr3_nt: TGTGCCAGCAGCTCCGGCGGGGGGGTCCAAGAGACCCAGTACTTC; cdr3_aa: CASSSGGGVQETQYF
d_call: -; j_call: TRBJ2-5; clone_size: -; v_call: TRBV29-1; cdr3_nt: TGCAGCGTTGAAGCCCCTGGGGTAGAGACCCAGTACTTC; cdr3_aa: CSVEAPGVETQYF
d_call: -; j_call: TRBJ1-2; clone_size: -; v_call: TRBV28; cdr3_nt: TGTGCCAGCAGCCTGCAACACTATGGCTACACCTTC; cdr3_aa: CASSLQHYGYTF
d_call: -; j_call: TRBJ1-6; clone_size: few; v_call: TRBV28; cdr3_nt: TGTGCCAGCAGTTTAGGGGATTCACCCCTCCACTTT; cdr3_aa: CASSLGDSPLHF
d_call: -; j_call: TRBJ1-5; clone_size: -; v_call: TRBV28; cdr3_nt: TGTGCCAGCAGTTTAACGGGCAATCAGCCCCAGCATTTT; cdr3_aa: CASSLTGNQPQHF
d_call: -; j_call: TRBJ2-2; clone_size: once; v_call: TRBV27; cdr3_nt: TGTGCCAGCAGCGGGGGAGGTTCTGTCGGGGAGCTGTTTTTT; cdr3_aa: CASSGGGSVGELFF
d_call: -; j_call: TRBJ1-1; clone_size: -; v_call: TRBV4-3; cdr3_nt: TGCGCCAGCAGCCAAGGGGGCCGGGGCACTGAAGCTTTCTTT; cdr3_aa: CASSQGGRGTEAFF
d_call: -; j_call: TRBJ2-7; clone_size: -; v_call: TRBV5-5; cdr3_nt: TGTGCCAGCAGCTTGGCGCCCGGACGACACGAGCAGTACTTC; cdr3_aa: CASSLAPGRHEQYF